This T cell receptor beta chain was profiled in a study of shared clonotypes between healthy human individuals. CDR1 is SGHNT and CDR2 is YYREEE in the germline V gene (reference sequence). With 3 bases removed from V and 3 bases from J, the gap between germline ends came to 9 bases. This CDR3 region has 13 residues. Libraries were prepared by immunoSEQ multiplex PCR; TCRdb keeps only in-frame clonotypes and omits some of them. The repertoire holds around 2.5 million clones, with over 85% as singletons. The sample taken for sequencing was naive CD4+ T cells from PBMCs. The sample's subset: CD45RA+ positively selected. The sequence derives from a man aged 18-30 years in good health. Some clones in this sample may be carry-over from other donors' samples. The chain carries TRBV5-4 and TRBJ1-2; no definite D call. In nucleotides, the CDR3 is TGTGCCAGCAGCTCAACGGTGGACTATGGCTACACCTTC. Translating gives CASSSTVDYGYTF.